These 20 T cell receptor beta chains came from one sample sequenced in a study of T cells in Graves' hyperthyroidism and ophthalmopathy. Authors of the study amplified TCR beta CDR3 regions from RNA transcripts. Carried out on the TCR CDR3, a first-round RT-PCR used the HTBI primer set. TCRdb passed the multiplex PCR reads through MiXCR, listing each CDR3 protein once. This table has about 400,000 distinct CDR3 sequences, roughly 15% appearing once. Sequencing used blood. Source of these receptors: a woman younger than 45 with Graves' ophthalmopathy.

This clonotype was seen at least ten times. V usage is TRBV28 and J usage is TRBJ2-7; tentatively, D is TRBD1 or TRBD2 (6 bases each). Deletions cut 6 bases from V and 6 bases from J, with 15 bases between. There are 13 residues in the CDR3. From germline, CDR1 is MDHEN and CDR2 SYDVKM. CDR3 DNA: TGTGCCAGCAGGGGTAGGGGGGCCCCCGAGCAGTACTTC. This codes for CASRGRGAPEQYF. Full variable domain (outside the CDR3, taken from reference TRBV28 and TRBJ2-7): DVKVTQSSRYLVKRTGEKVFLECVQDMDHENMFWYRQDPGLGLRLIYFSYDVKMKEKGDIPEGYSVSREKKERFSLILESASTNQTSMYLCASRGRGAPEQYFGPGTRLTVT.

Many counts were recorded for this clonotype. The gene calls are TRBV6-1 and TRBJ2-3, with TRBD2 matching 11 bases. The CDR3 totals 15 residues. The ends lost 2 bases at V and 4 bases at J; junction bases unmatched: 2. Germline V gives CDR1 MNHNS, CDR2 SASEGT. The CDR3 bases are TGTGCCAGCAGTGAACTTAGCGGGGGGGCAGATACGCAGTATTTT. Translated, it gives CASSELSGGADTQYF.

This clonotype was found a few times. This chain connects TRBV28 to TRBJ1-3; 7 bases line up with TRBD1. The V segment lost 5 bases and the J segment 6 bases; nucleotides outside the gene matches: 7. Looked up from germline, CDR1 is MDHEN and CDR2 is SYDVKM. This CDR3 has 14 amino acids. CDR3 in DNA: TGTGCCAGCAGTACTCCCGGGACAGAAAACACCATATATTTT. It is translated as CASSTPGTENTIYF.

In its sample, this clonotype was seen many times. The chain is built from TRBV2 and TRBJ1-1; 8 nucleotides align to TRBD1. From germline, CDR1 is SNHLY and CDR2 FYNNEI. The CDR3 totals 15 residues. The trim removed 6 bases at V and 1 base at J, leaving 7 bases unmatched. The CDR3 nucleotides read TGTGCCAGCAGCAAGAGGACAGGGACGAACACTGAAGCTTTCTTT. Translated: CASSKRTGTNTEAFF.

Ten or more counts support this clonotype. This chain connects TRBV29-1 to TRBJ2-7, with TRBD2 matching 11 bases. This CDR3 comprises 15 residues. Losses at the gene ends were 4 bases for V and 0 bases for J; bases not matched to a gene: 5. The germline CDR1 and CDR2 sequences are SQVTM and ANQGSEA. In DNA, the CDR3 is TGCAGCGTTGGGGGGACTAGCGGCACCTCCTACGAGCAGTACTTC. Its protein is CSVGGTSGTSYEQYF.

This clonotype was seen at least ten times. This chain uses TRBV20-1 with TRBJ1-2; a possible D gene is TRBD1 (5 bases). Germline-derived CDR1 and CDR2 are DFQATT and SNEGSKA (reference sequence). The CDR3 spans 14 residues. V was cut by 0 bases and J by 6 bases, with 14 bases left in between. The CDR3 loop is CSARDPWQGDGYTF. CDR3 DNA: TGCAGTGCTAGAGACCCTTGGCAGGGAGATGGCTACACCTTC.

The chain employs TRBV14 and TRBJ2-7; no firm D call. CDR1 SGHDN and CDR2 FVKESK come from the germline V gene. Between the trimmed V and J ends, which lost 1 base and 5 bases, there was a span of 21 bases. CDR3 size: 17 residues. The CDR3: CASSQVQPDQITHEQYF. The CDR3 DNA is TGTGCCAGCAGCCAAGTACAGCCAGATCAGATCACCCACGAGCAGTACTTC.

The chain couples TRBV7-9 to TRBJ2-7; D is uncertain. V was pared by 2 bases and J by 1 base, with 9 bases between. CDR3 size: 14 residues. Germline CDR1 is SEHNR and CDR2 is FQNEAQ (reference sequence). CDR3 bases: TGTGCCAGCAGCTTATATCGTGAGTCCTACGAGCAGTACTTC. It yields the protein CASSLYRESYEQYF.

This chain links TRBV9 with TRBJ1-1, with unresolved D. This CDR3 is built from 15 residues. Trimming removed 7 bases from V and 1 base from J, with 17 bases in between. CDR1 and CDR2 (germline): SGDLS, YYNGEE. CDR3 amino acids: CASFNPRRKNTEAFF. The DNA for the CDR3 is TGTGCCAGCTTCAACCCACGCAGAAAGAACACTGAAGCTTTCTTT.

In its sample, this clonotype was seen many times. This chain joins TRBV28 and TRBJ1-1; D possibly corresponds to TRBD1 (5 bases). The CDR3 is 15 residues long. V was shortened by 2 bases and J by 1 base, with 11 bases between the two germline ends. CDR1 is MDHEN, CDR2 SYDVKM, per germline. The DNA for the CDR3 is TGTGCCAGCAGTTTAGGGGGACCGAAGAACACTGAAGCTTTCTTT. This gives the protein CASSLGGPKNTEAFF.

This clonotype was seen repeatedly, ten times or more. The chain uses TRBV28 and TRBJ2-7; 10 bases fit TRBD2. Germline V gene data show CDR1 as MDHEN and CDR2 as SYDVKM. This CDR3 is built from 13 residues. The ends lost 8 bases at V and 4 bases at J; junction bases unmatched: 5. The CDR3 protein is CASGASGGYEQYF. The CDR3 DNA follows: TGTGCCAGCGGGGCTAGCGGGGGTTACGAGCAGTACTTC.

This clonotype showed up many times. The chain employs TRBV11-3 and TRBJ2-3; no clear D. CDR1 and CDR2 from the germline V gene are SGHNT and YENEEA. The V gene lost 4 bases and the J gene lost 1 base, with 9 bases spanning the gap. The CDR3 length is 14 residues. The CDR3 nucleotides are TGTGCCAGCAGCTCCCGGCTGGGCACAGATACGCAGTATTTT. It translates to CASSSRLGTDTQYF.

Worth noting for this clonotype: One junction end disagrees with the germline gene, perhaps due to a read error. The rearrangement links TRBV6-1 to TRBJ1-1; D unresolved. The CDR3 runs to 13 residues. CDR1 and CDR2 from the germline V gene are MNHNS and SASEGT. The CDR3 DNA reads TGTTCCAGCTCGCCACTAGATAACACTGAAGCTTTCTTT. This sequence encodes CSSSPLDNTEAFF.

This clonotype was seen repeatedly, ten times or more. The rearrangement links TRBV30 to TRBJ1-5; tentative D call: TRBD1 (5 bases). This CDR3 contains 14 residues. The germline V gene has CDR1 GTSNPN and CDR2 SVGIG (reference sequence). The V and J ends lost 3 bases and 5 bases respectively, with 14 bases between them. The CDR3 DNA reads as TGTGCCTGGAGGGGCCCCGGGGGGGATCAGCCCCAGCATTTT. It specifies CAWRGPGGDQPQHF.

This clonotype has just a few counts. It may be a read error: a sequence one base away is much more abundant. The chain is built from TRBV11-2 and TRBJ1-3; D unresolved. The CDR3 sequence is 19 residues long. The germline V gene encodes CDR1 SGHAT and CDR2 FQNNGV. The DNA of the CDR3 is TGTGCCTGCAGCTTAAGGGCAGCAACTTTACCGTTCTCTGGAAACACCATATATTTT. This encodes CACSLRAATLPFSGNTIYF.

This clonotype has ten or more counts. The V gene is TRBV2, the J gene TRBJ2-7; D perhaps matches TRBD2 (6 bases). Trimming left V 9 bases short and J 2 bases short, with 11 bases between. The CDR3 has 12 amino acids. Germline CDR1 is SNHLY and CDR2 is FYNNEI. CDR3 sequence (DNA): TGTGCCAGTTACGGGACTGCCTACGAGCAGTACTTC. This translates into CASYGTAYEQYF.

This clonotype was observed a handful of times. The rearrangement joins TRBV7-3 to TRBJ2-7; 7 nucleotides line up with TRBD2. The J segment lost 9 bases and the V segment lost 5 bases, leaving 7 bases of the junction unmatched. Per the germline V gene, CDR1 is SGHTA and CDR2 is FQGTGA. The CDR3 spans 12 residues. The CDR3 reads CASSPSGGGQYF. The DNA of the CDR3 is TGTGCCAGCAGCCCTTCTGGGGGGGGGCAGTACTTC.

The chain links TRBV24-1 to TRBJ2-2; the D gene is possibly TRBD1 (6 bases). CDR3 size: 17 residues. Germline loops: CDR1 KGHDR, CDR2 SFDVKD. With 5 bases removed from V and 1 base from J, the gap between germline ends came to 16 bases. CDR3: CATSGTGWAKNTGELFF. The CDR3 nucleotides are TGTGCCACCAGTGGAACAGGGTGGGCAAAGAACACCGGGGAGCTGTTTTTT.

The rearrangement joins TRBV29-1 to TRBJ1-5; a possible D gene is TRBD1 (5 bases). The CDR3 consists of 15 residues. The ends were cut back, 4 bases at V and 0 bases at J, with 13 bases in the middle. Germline V CDR1 and CDR2: SQVTM, ANQGSEA. The CDR3 is CSVGDRTDSNQPQHF. Here the CDR3 DNA reads TGCAGCGTTGGGGACCGGACGGATAGCAATCAGCCCCAGCATTTT.

This clonotype has a count of ten or more. V and J are TRBV12-3 or TRBV12-4 and TRBJ1-3; TRBD1 is a possible D gene (5 bases). CDR3 length: 16 residues. The V end was cut by 5 bases, the J end by 0 bases, with 14 bases between. As DNA, the CDR3 is TGTGCCAGCAGTCACGGGACTTTGAGCTCTGGAAACACCATATATTTT. This sequence encodes CASSHGTLSSGNTIYF.